The 9 T cell receptor beta chains given below trace back to one sample, sequenced in a study of CD8 T cells in Susac syndrome. The RNA input was about 0.5 to 1 ug, and it was reverse transcribed with random hexamers. TCRdb reprocessed the immunoSEQ multiplex PCR reads with MiXCR, giving one entry per CDR3 protein. The data hold 150,000 to 200,000 distinct CDR3 sequences, with roughly 94% observed a single time. The source material was CD4+ T cells from PBMCs. The receptor set was obtained from a human donor with Susac syndrome.

The chain employs TRBV20-1 and TRBJ2-5; TRBD1 or TRBD2 may be the D gene (6 bases each). Between the trimmed V and J ends, which lost 5 bases and 4 bases, there was a span of 14 bases. Germline assignment: CDR1 DFQATT and CDR2 SNEGSKA (reference sequence). The CDR3 runs to 13 residues. The CDR3, as DNA: TGCAGTGCTGGGGGCAGGGGAGGAGAGACCCAGTACTTC. Protein product: CSAGGRGGETQYF.

CDR3 DNA: TGCAGTGCGAATCTTCAGGGGTCGCAGCCCCAGCATTTT. Encoded protein: CSANLQGSQPQHF. The chain couples TRBV20-1 to TRBJ1-5; perhaps TRBD1 as D (6 bases). Germline CDR1 DFQATT, CDR2 SNEGSKA (reference sequence). Trimming left V 6 bases short and J 7 bases short, with 16 bases between. This CDR3 has 13 amino acids.

The chain combines TRBV3-1 with TRBJ2-7, with TRBD2 matching over 14 bases. Germline V lookup: CDR1 LGHDT, CDR2 YNNKEL (reference sequence). The CDR3 loop spans 14 amino acids. V lost 5 bases, J lost 4 bases, and 1 base stayed unmatched. CDR3 nucleotide sequence: TGTGCCAGCAGCGGACTAGCGGGGGGTTACGAGCAGTACTTC. This codes for CASSGLAGGYEQYF.

This clonotype was detected only once. The V gene is TRBV19, the J gene TRBJ1-5; D is uncertain. Germline CDR1 and CDR2: LNHDA and SQIVND (reference sequence). CDR3 length equals 15 residues. The V and J ends lost 7 bases and 5 bases respectively, with 18 bases between them. The CDR3 nucleotides are TGTGCCAGTACCCCACTGGGAGGTTTGGATCAGCCCCAGCATTTT. It translates to CASTPLGGLDQPQHF.

The gene calls are TRBV6-1 and TRBJ2-3, with 7 bases aligning to TRBD2. CDR1 is MNHNS, CDR2 SASEGT, per germline. This CDR3 has 15 residues. Germline trimming cut 6 bases from V and 0 bases from J; bases unmatched to any gene: 6. For the CDR3, the DNA is TGTGCCAGCAGAAAAGCGGGGACTAGCACAGATACGCAGTATTTT. It is translated as CASRKAGTSTDTQYF.

This sequence joins TRBV2 and TRBJ1-1, with D perhaps TRBD1 (5 bases). The CDR3 has 14 residues. The V and J ends lost 2 bases and 5 bases respectively, with 12 bases between them. Germline values: CDR1 SNHLY, CDR2 FYNNEI. The DNA for the CDR3 is TGTGCCAGCAGTGAATGGGGCGAGGATACTGAAGCTTTCTTT. Protein product: CASSEWGEDTEAFF.

The chain recombines TRBV20-1 with TRBJ2-7; 8 positions agree with TRBD1. V gave up 5 bases and J gave up 2 bases; unmatched junction bases: 8. The germline V gene encodes CDR1 DFQATT and CDR2 SNEGSKA (reference sequence). The CDR3 length is 14 residues. The CDR3 loop is CSARTGTGPYEQYF. CDR3 in DNA: TGCAGTGCTCGAACCGGGACAGGCCCCTACGAGCAGTACTTC.

The CDR3 DNA reads TGTGCCAGCAGTCCCCATGGAGAGACCCAGTACTTC. It specifies CASSPHGETQYF. The gene calls are TRBV2 and TRBJ2-5; D remains ambiguous. The germline gives CDR1 SNHLY, CDR2 FYNNEI. The CDR3 covers 12 residues. V was pared by 5 bases and J by 4 bases, with 8 bases between. The full variable domain, rest sourced from reference TRBV2 and TRBJ2-5, is EPEVTQTPSHQVTQMGQEVILRCVPISNHLYFYWYRQILGQKVEFLVSFYNNEISEKSEIFDDQFSVERPDGSNFTLKIRSTKLEDSAMYFCASSPHGETQYFGPGTRLLVL.

The sample holds one count of this clonotype. The chain couples TRBV10-3 to TRBJ2-2; possible D gene TRBD1, 6 bases. V was pared by 8 bases and J by 0 bases, with 10 bases between. This CDR3 contains 14 residues. CDR1 is ENHRY, CDR2 SYGVKD, per germline. CDR3 sequence: CAIEGTPNTGELFF. The CDR3 nucleotides read TGTGCCATCGAAGGGACACCGAACACCGGGGAGCTGTTTTTT.